This T cell receptor beta chain was identified in a study of STAT3 mutations in large granular lymphocyte leukemia. The overall study: Canonical activating STAT3 mutations were detected in roughly half of the longitudinally sequenced T-LGLL patients. Whole-study results and caveats: At least one immunodominant TCR beta clonotype appeared in every T-cell large granular lymphocyte leukemia patient.

As for this clone: What it binds is unknown.

Using immunoSEQ multiplex PCR, the repertoire was profiled, and TCRdb retains in-frame clones only, with some absent. The table lists more than 10,000 clones, roughly 80% of them singletons. The CDR3 consists of 13 residues. Trimming stripped 2 bases from V and 3 bases from J, with 8 bases between. Germline CDR1 and CDR2: MDHEN and SYDVKM. This TCR came from a man in his 60s with T-cell large granular lymphocyte leukemia. Some clones in this sample may be carry-over from other donors' samples. Material: peripheral blood mononuclear cells. The chain employs TRBV28 and TRBJ2-7; D might be TRBD1 or TRBD2, each matching 5 bases. The CDR3 reads CASSLGGRYEQYF. In nucleotides, the CDR3 is TGTGCCAGCAGTTTAGGGGGACGCTACGAGCAGTACTTC. Complete variable domain (other parts from reference TRBV28 and TRBJ2-7): DVKVTQSSRYLVKRTGEKVFLECVQDMDHENMFWYRQDPGLGLRLIYFSYDVKMKEKGDIPEGYSVSREKKERFSLILESASTNQTSMYLCASSLGGRYEQYFGPGTRLTVT.